A selection of T cell receptor beta chains follows, all from one sample in a study. TCRdb redid the calling of the 5' RACE reads with MiXCR, one entry per CDR3 protein. The table includes about 40,000 distinct CDR3 sequences, 18% detected once. The specimen sequenced was naive CD4+ T cells sorted from a lymph node. The receptors stem from a female donor with breast cancer. The CDR3 runs from the conserved cysteine through the conserved F or W. A D gene is named only where the DNA matches it firmly. Some rows have no size entry. The others give once, few or many, or a class for an expanded clone.

v_call,d_call,j_call,clone_size,cdr3_aa,cdr3_nt
TRBV7-2,NA,TRBJ2-7,many,CASSASWGEQYF,TGTGCCAGCAGCGCTTCATGGGGCGAGCAGTACTTC
TRBV7-9,TRBD1,TRBJ2-7,few,CASSYPPTGASYEQYF,TGTGCCAGCAGCTATCCTCCTACAGGGGCGAGCTACGAGCAGTACTTC
TRBV24-1,NA,TRBJ2-2,many,CATEPGSGSGELFF,TGTGCCACTGAACCGGGATCGGGATCCGGGGAGCTGTTTTTT
TRBV2,NA,TRBJ2-6,few,CASIPIRGANVLTF,TGTGCCAGCATTCCCATCCGGGGGGCCAACGTCCTGACTTTC
TRBV5-6,NA,TRBJ2-2,few,CASSKQDLHTGELFF,TGTGCCAGCAGCAAACAAGATCTTCACACCGGGGAGCTGTTTTTT
TRBV20-1,NA,TRBJ2-7,few,CSAPVPSSYEQYF,TGCAGTGCGCCTGTACCTAGCTCCTACGAGCAGTACTTC
TRBV11-2,NA,TRBJ1-5,NA,CASSLQPDQPQHF,TGTGCCAGCAGCTTACAGCCCGATCAGCCCCAGCATTTT
TRBV20-1,NA,TRBJ1-2,many,CSAESGLFGYTF,TGCAGCGCTGAAAGTGGGCTCTTTGGCTACACCTTC
TRBV7-2,NA,TRBJ1-6,medium-sized,CASSTPLSPLHF,TGTGCCAGCAGCACCCCGTTGTCACCCCTCCACTTT
TRBV27,NA,TRBJ2-1,NA,CASTESRAGRNEQFF,TGTGCCAGCACGGAATCCAGGGCGGGGAGGAATGAGCAGTTCTTC
TRBV12-3/TRBV12-4,TRBD1,TRBJ2-1,NA,CASSGTGYRNEQFF,TGTGCCAGCAGCGGGACAGGGTACCGCAATGAGCAGTTCTTC
TRBV11-2,TRBD2,TRBJ2-1,NA,CASTYQRDPSYNEQFF,TGTGCCAGCACTTATCAGCGGGATCCTTCCTACAATGAGCAGTTCTTC
TRBV7-6,TRBD1,TRBJ2-1,NA,CASSKRDRGLGEQFF,TGTGCCAGCAGCAAGCGGGACAGGGGGCTAGGGGAGCAGTTCTTC
TRBV7-9,TRBD1,TRBJ1-6,NA,CASSLDNRGSPLHF,TGTGCCAGCAGCTTAGATAACAGGGGTTCACCCCTCCACTTT
TRBV5-1,TRBD1,TRBJ2-3,NA,CASSWTGAYTDTQYF,TGCGCCAGCAGCTGGACAGGGGCGTACACAGATACGCAGTATTTT
TRBV5-1,NA,TRBJ2-5,many,CASSLAVKGGGGETQYF,TGCGCCAGCAGCTTGGCCGTTAAAGGGGGCGGAGGGGAGACCCAGTACTTC
TRBV5-1,NA,TRBJ1-1,NA,CASSPRRGRDTEAFF,TGCGCCAGCAGCCCTAGACGGGGGAGAGACACTGAAGCTTTCTTT
TRBV5-1,TRBD2,TRBJ2-1,few,CASSPIFQTSDEQFF,TGCGCCAGCAGCCCCATTTTCCAAACTAGCGATGAGCAGTTCTTC
TRBV7-2,NA,TRBJ2-4,many,CASSLGGSRNIQYF,TGTGCCAGCAGCTTAGGAGGCTCCCGAAACATTCAGTACTTC
TRBV5-6,NA,TRBJ1-4,NA,CASSSDRIATNEKLFF,TGTGCCAGCAGCTCCGACCGTATTGCAACTAATGAAAAACTGTTTTTT
TRBV7-2,NA,TRBJ2-1,NA,CASSERLVSNEQFF,TGTGCCAGCAGCGAGCGACTAGTAAGCAATGAGCAGTTCTTC
TRBV28,TRBD1,TRBJ2-1,NA,CASRMSGGGSSGQFF,TGTGCCAGCAGAATGTCAGGGGGCGGGTCATCAGGGCAGTTCTTC
TRBV6-6,NA,TRBJ1-5,NA,CASSYEGKRNQPQHF,TGTGCCAGCAGTTACGAAGGGAAACGCAATCAGCCCCAGCATTTT
TRBV20-1,TRBD1,TRBJ2-7,NA,CSARKGASSYEQYF,TGCAGTGCACGGAAGGGGGCTAGCTCCTACGAGCAGTACTTC
TRBV6-1,NA,TRBJ1-4,few,CASSGLAGANEKLFF,TGTGCCAGCAGTGGCCTGGCAGGGGCTAATGAAAAACTGTTTTTT
TRBV7-8,NA,TRBJ2-3,many,CASSLTPRTDTQYF,TGTGCCAGCAGCTTAACTCCTCGCACAGATACGCAGTATTTT
TRBV20-1,NA,TRBJ1-6,many,CSALFKENSPLHF,TGCAGTGCCTTATTTAAGGAGAATTCACCCCTCCACTTT
TRBV20-1,NA,TRBJ2-2,NA,CSARRGRRAGELFF,TGCAGTGCTAGGCGTGGGAGGCGGGCCGGGGAGCTGTTTTTT
TRBV7-2,TRBD2,TRBJ2-5,few,CASSSLSGGARRETQYF,TGTGCCAGCAGCTCTCTAAGCGGGGGGGCCAGGCGGGAGACCCAGTACTTC
TRBV9,NA,TRBJ1-2,many,CASSPHEGGLPGYTF,TGTGCCAGCAGCCCTCACGAAGGGGGGCTTCCTGGCTACACCTTC
TRBV5-1,TRBD1,TRBJ2-2,few,CASSLDGTGRTGELFF,TGCGCCAGCAGCTTGGATGGGACAGGTCGCACCGGGGAGCTGTTTTTT
TRBV7-2,TRBD1,TRBJ2-7,few,CASSLTIRQGVGEQYF,TGTGCCAGCAGCTTAACCATAAGACAGGGAGTAGGGGAGCAGTACTTC
TRBV5-1,NA,TRBJ2-4,NA,CASSPALGNIQYF,TGCGCCAGCAGCCCGGCGCTAGGGAACATTCAGTACTTC
TRBV4-1,TRBD1,TRBJ2-7,NA,CASSPRTGGASTYEQYF,TGCGCCAGCAGCCCCCGGACAGGGGGCGCGTCTACCTACGAGCAGTACTTC
TRBV5-1,TRBD1,TRBJ1-2,NA,CASSSDRGQDYGYTF,TGCGCCAGCAGCTCCGACAGGGGGCAAGACTATGGCTACACCTTC
TRBV7-6,TRBD2,TRBJ2-1,NA,CASSIPGTSGSYNEQFF,TGTGCCAGCAGCATCCCCGGGACTAGCGGGTCGTACAATGAGCAGTTCTTC
TRBV5-1,TRBD2,TRBJ2-1,few,CASSLTGTSGIDEQFF,TGCGCCAGCAGCTTGACCGGGACTAGCGGGATCGATGAGCAGTTCTTC
TRBV29-1,NA,TRBJ2-2,NA,CSVEESGSGVTGELFF,TGCAGCGTTGAAGAGAGTGGGTCGGGGGTCACCGGGGAGCTGTTTTTT
TRBV4-3,NA,TRBJ1-5,many,CASSQGVEPNQPQHF,TGCGCCAGCAGCCAAGGGGTGGAACCCAATCAGCCCCAGCATTTT
TRBV20-1,NA,TRBJ2-3,NA,CSARGSGSTDTQYF,TGCAGTGCTAGAGGTTCGGGCAGCACAGATACGCAGTATTTT
TRBV18,NA,TRBJ2-2,NA,CASSPPSRETGELFF,TGTGCCAGCTCACCACCGTCCAGGGAAACCGGGGAGCTGTTTTTT
TRBV24-1,TRBD2,TRBJ2-1,NA,CATSAAGALENEQFF,TGTGCCACCAGTGCAGCGGGAGCGCTTGAAAATGAGCAGTTCTTC
TRBV7-2,NA,TRBJ2-1,few,CASSLAPDQGAQFF,TGTGCCAGCAGCTTAGCGCCCGACCAAGGGGCACAGTTCTTC